Presented here are 4 T cell receptor beta chains from one specimen sequenced in a study of T cells in Graves' hyperthyroidism and ophthalmopathy. Amplified TCR beta CDR3 regions derived from RNA transcripts. An initial round of RT-PCR targeting the TCR CDR3 relied on the HTBI primer set. TCRdb itself ran the multiplex PCR reads through MiXCR, one entry per CDR3 protein. The data contain around 540,000 distinct CDR3 sequences, approximately 44% of them seen just once; the ten biggest clones take up about 8.2%. Material: peripheral blood or thyroid tissue (not recorded which). Every receptor here comes from a woman between 18 and 29 years old with Graves' hyperthyroidism.

The chain uses TRBV14 and TRBJ2-7, with 7 bases aligning to TRBD2. The CDR3 extends over 16 amino acids. CDR1 is SGHDN and CDR2 is FVKESK in the germline V gene. Losses at the gene ends were 1 base for V and 3 bases for J; bases not matched to a gene: 9. CDR3 bases: TGTGCCAGCAGCCAAGTCTTAAGCGGGAAAGGCTACGAGCAGTACTTC. Its protein is CASSQVLSGKGYEQYF.

This clonotype was counted between two and nine times. CDR3 sequence (DNA): TGTGCCAGCAGTCCCGGGGTACCCTACGAGCAGTACTTC. Its protein is CASSPGVPYEQYF. The chain employs TRBV9 and TRBJ2-7, with D tentatively TRBD2 (5 bases). The CDR3 is 13 amino acids. Germline V gene sequence: CDR1 SGDLS, CDR2 YYNGEE. The V end was cut by 5 bases, the J end by 2 bases, with 11 bases between.

This clonotype has a count of ten or more. V is TRBV7-8 and J is TRBJ2-7, with 10 bases aligning to TRBD2. The CDR3 runs 15 residues. The germline CDR1 and CDR2 sequences are SGHVS and FQNEAQ. V lost 3 bases, J lost 0 bases, and 2 bases stayed unmatched. The CDR3 reads CASSFTSGTSYEQYF. The CDR3 region has the DNA TGTGCCAGCAGCTTCACTAGCGGGACCTCCTACGAGCAGTACTTC.

The gene calls are TRBV25-1 and TRBJ1-4, with D possibly TRBD1 on 5 matching bases. Looked up from germline, CDR1 is MGHDK and CDR2 is SYGVNS. Trimming shortened V by 8 bases and J by 4 bases, and 11 bases separated the two germline ends. This CDR3 has 13 residues. In DNA form, the CDR3 reads TGTGCCAGCGTTGGGGACGGTAATGAAAAACTGTTTTTT. Its translation is CASVGDGNEKLFF.